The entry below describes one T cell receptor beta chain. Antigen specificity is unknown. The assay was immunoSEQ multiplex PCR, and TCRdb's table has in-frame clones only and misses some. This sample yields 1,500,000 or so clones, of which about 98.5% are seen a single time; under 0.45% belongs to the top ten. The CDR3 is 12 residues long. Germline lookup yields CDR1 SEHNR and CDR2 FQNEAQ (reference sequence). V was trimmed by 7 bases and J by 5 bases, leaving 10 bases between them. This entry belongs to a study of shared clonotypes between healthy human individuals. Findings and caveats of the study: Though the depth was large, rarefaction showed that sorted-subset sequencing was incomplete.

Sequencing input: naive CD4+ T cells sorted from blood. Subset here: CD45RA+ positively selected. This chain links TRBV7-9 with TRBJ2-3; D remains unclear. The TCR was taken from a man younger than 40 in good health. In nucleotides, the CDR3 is TGTGCCAGCACTGGAAGGAGAGATACGCAGTATTTT. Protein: CASTGRRDTQYF.